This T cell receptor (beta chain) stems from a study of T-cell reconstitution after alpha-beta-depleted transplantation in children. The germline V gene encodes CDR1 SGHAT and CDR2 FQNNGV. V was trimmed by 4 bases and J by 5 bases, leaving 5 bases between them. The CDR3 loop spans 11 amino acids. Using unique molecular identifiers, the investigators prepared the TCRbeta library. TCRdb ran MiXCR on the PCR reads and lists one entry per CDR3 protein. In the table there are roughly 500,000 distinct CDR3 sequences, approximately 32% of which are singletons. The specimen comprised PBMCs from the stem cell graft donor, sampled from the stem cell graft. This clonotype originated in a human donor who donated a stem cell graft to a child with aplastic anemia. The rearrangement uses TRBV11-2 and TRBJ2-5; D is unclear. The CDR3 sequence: CASSSDETQYF. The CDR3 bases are TGTGCCAGCAGCTCGGACGAGACCCAGTACTTC. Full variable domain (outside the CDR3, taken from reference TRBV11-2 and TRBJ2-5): EAGVAQSPRYKIIEKRQSVAFWCNPISGHATLYWYQQILGQGPKLLIQFQNNGVVDDSQLPKDRFSAERLKGVDSTLKIQPAKLEDSAVYLCASSSDETQYFGPGTRLLVL.